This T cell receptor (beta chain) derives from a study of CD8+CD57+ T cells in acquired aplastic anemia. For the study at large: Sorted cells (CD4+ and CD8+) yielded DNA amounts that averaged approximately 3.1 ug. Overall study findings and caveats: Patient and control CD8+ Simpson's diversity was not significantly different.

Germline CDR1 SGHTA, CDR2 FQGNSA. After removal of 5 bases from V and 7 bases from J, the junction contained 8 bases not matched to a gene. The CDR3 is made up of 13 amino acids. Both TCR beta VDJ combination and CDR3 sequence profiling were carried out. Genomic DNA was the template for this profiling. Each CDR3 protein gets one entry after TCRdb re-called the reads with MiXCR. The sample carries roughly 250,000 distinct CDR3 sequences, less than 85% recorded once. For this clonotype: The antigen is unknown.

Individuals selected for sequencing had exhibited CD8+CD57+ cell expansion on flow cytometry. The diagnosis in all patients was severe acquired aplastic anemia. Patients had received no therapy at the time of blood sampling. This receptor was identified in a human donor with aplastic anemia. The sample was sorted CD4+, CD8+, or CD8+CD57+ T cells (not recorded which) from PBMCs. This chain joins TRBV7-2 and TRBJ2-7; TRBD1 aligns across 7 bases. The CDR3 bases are TGTGCCAGCAGCAAAGACAGGGTTCGGGAGCAGTACTTC. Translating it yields CASSKDRVREQYF.